These 5 T cell receptor beta chains came from one sample sequenced in a study of CD8 T cells in ankylosing spondylitis (dated by TCRdb to about 2017). Libraries were made using 5' RACE. The sequencer listed for this sample is Illumina HiSeq 2500. TCRdb ran its own pipeline on the public reads, namely fastp trimming at Q25 and MiXCR clone calling, and kept in-frame beta chains. Each entry is one CDR3 protein sequence, shown with its most common DNA and genes. The sample table records 300,000 to 350,000 distinct CDR3 sequences; 11% of these occur just once. The biggest ten clones account for roughly 9.2% of the sample. Input material: blood, either unsorted or a sorted T cell fraction (not recorded which). The source is a female donor with ankylosing spondylitis or in good health (not recorded which).

In its sample, this clonotype was seen many times. This CDR3 is CASSSAGLSEAFF. CDR3 bases: TGCGCCAGCAGCTCAGCAGGGTTATCTGAAGCTTTCTTT. The genes are TRBV5-1 and TRBJ1-1; perhaps TRBD1 as D (5 bases). The V gene's germline CDR1 is SGHRS and CDR2 YFSETQ. Trimming stripped 3 bases from V and 6 bases from J, with 12 bases between. The CDR3 runs 13 residues.

This clonotype has ten or more counts. The CDR3 region has the DNA TGTGCCAGCAGCTTGGGTCGACGGACGCTTAACACCGGGGAGCTGTTTTTT. It yields the protein CASSLGRRTLNTGELFF. The V call is TRBV7-7, the J call TRBJ2-2; the D is unclear. The ends were cut back, 3 bases at V and 2 bases at J, with 16 bases in the middle. CDR3 length: 17 residues. From germline, CDR1 is SSHAT and CDR2 FNYEAQ (reference sequence).

This clonotype was seen many times. The rearrangement joins TRBV7-2 to TRBJ2-3, with 7 bases fitting TRBD2. Unmatched junction bases numbered 4, after V lost 2 bases and J lost 2 bases. The CDR3 is made up of 15 amino acids. In germline, CDR1 is SGHTA, CDR2 FQGNSA. CDR3 nucleotides: TGTGCCAGCAGCTTAATCACTAGCGTCACAGATACGCAGTATTTT. Protein sequence: CASSLITSVTDTQYF.

This clonotype was counted at least ten times. The J gene is TRBJ1-4, the V gene TRBV5-1; D is perhaps TRBD1 (5 bases). The CDR3 is 14 residues long. V was cut by 0 bases and J by 8 bases, with 11 bases left in between. Germline V CDR1 and CDR2: SGHRS, YFSETQ. The CDR3 DNA sequence: TGCGCCAGCAGCTTGGTAGGGACGGACGAAAAACTGTTTTTT. This codes for CASSLVGTDEKLFF.

This clonotype showed up many times. The chain has TRBV29-1 and TRBJ1-2, with 9 bases identical to TRBD1. The CDR3 is 13 residues long. V shed 5 bases and J 7 bases; nucleotides not matched to a gene: 8. Germline CDR1 SQVTM, CDR2 ANQGSEA. This CDR3 reads CSVSGQGRTGYTF. CDR3 bases: TGCAGCGTTTCAGGACAGGGGAGAACTGGCTACACCTTC.